The 12 T cell receptor beta chains below all came from one sample that was sequenced in a study of TIL therapy for anti-PD-1-resistant metastatic lung cancer. This sample's time point: pre-treatment sample, taken before nivolumab and TIL therapy. Sequencing used immunoSEQ v3. The table came from immunoSEQ multiplex PCR; TCRdb's copy has only in-frame clones and leaves some out. This sample has about 50,000 clones, with around 86% found just once. This specimen consisted of blood, obtained at baseline. These TCRs come from a person between 30 and 79 years old with non-small cell lung cancer.

J is TRBJ1-2 and V is TRBV24-1; 7 bases agree with TRBD1. Germline V lookup: CDR1 KGHDR, CDR2 SFDVKD. This CDR3 has 14 amino acids. The ends lost 4 bases at V and 5 bases at J; junction bases unmatched: 6. The CDR3 DNA sequence: TGTGCCACCAGTGAATCGGACAGGACTTATGGCTACACCTTC. Translation gives CATSESDRTYGYTF.

This rearrangement joins TRBV7-2 to TRBJ2-7, with TRBD1 matching 10 bases. The CDR3 spans 15 residues. The trim removed 3 bases at V and 5 bases at J, leaving 7 bases unmatched. The V gene's germline CDR1 is SGHTA and CDR2 FQGNSA. In DNA form, the CDR3 reads TGTGCCAGCAGCTTTCTCCGGACAGGGGGAAACGAGCAGTACTTC. It is translated as CASSFLRTGGNEQYF.

The J gene is TRBJ1-1, the V gene TRBV2; 9 bases match TRBD1. V shed 1 base and J 0 bases; nucleotides not matched to a gene: 6. The CDR3 has 17 amino acids. Germline V gene data show CDR1 as SNHLY and CDR2 as FYNNEI. The CDR3 spells CASSEGIGTGMNTEAFF. DNA for the CDR3: TGTGCCAGCAGTGAAGGAATCGGGACAGGGATGAACACTGAAGCTTTCTTT.

The genes are TRBV29-1 and TRBJ1-4; no clear D gene. Germline assignment: CDR1 SQVTM and CDR2 ANQGSEA. This CDR3 is 13 amino acids long. V was trimmed by 7 bases and J by 7 bases, leaving 16 bases between them. CDR3 DNA sequence: TGCAGCGCCCAAGGAGGGTGGGGTGAAAAACTGTTTTTT. Translation gives CSAQGGWGEKLFF. The whole variable domain, filled in from reference TRBV29-1 and TRBJ1-4, reads SAVISQKPSRDICQRGTSLTIQCQVDSQVTMMFWYRQQPGQSLTLIATANQGSEATYESGFVIDKFPISRPNLTFSTLTVSNMSPEDSSIYLCSAQGGWGEKLFFGSGTQLSVL.

The rearrangement joins TRBV3-1 (or the pseudogene TRBV3-2) to TRBJ1-4; a weak D match, TRBD1 (5 bases). Looked up from germline, CDR1 is LGHDT and CDR2 is YNNKEL (reference sequence). The length of the CDR3 is 15 residues. The V end lost 4 bases, the J end lost 7 bases, and 16 bases lay between the germline ends. CDR3 region: CASSRTVPRGEKLFF. For the CDR3, the DNA is TGTGCCAGCAGCCGGACCGTCCCTAGGGGTGAAAAACTGTTTTTT.

V gene TRBV27 combines with J gene TRBJ2-5, with 8 bases lining up with TRBD1. V gave up 2 bases and J gave up 5 bases; unmatched junction bases: 4. This CDR3 comprises 14 residues. Germline V gene sequence: CDR1 MNHEY, CDR2 SMNVEV (reference sequence). CDR3 bases: TGTGCCAGCAGTTTAGTCCAGGGGGCCGAGACCCAGTACTTC. Protein: CASSLVQGAETQYF.

This sequence joins TRBV7-2 and TRBJ1-2, with D perhaps matching TRBD1 (5 bases). The V gene lost 4 bases and the J gene lost 0 bases, with 9 bases spanning the gap. The CDR3 loop spans 14 amino acids. The germline V gene has CDR1 SGHTA and CDR2 FQGNSA. This CDR3 is CASSSDSSNYGYTF. The CDR3 DNA follows: TGTGCCAGCAGCTCTGACAGCTCTAACTATGGCTACACCTTC.

The chain employs TRBV6-5 and TRBJ1-5; no clear D. The CDR3 runs 15 residues. V dropped 0 bases and J dropped 7 bases, with 13 bases sitting between them. Germline assignment: CDR1 MNHEY and CDR2 SVGAGI. The CDR3 sequence: CASSYSSVPNQPQHF. The CDR3 bases are TGTGCCAGCAGTTACTCATCAGTCCCCAACCAGCCCCAGCATTTT.

In this sample, this clone turned up once. CDR3 in DNA: TGTGCCAGCAGTTCGGGACTAGCGGGGTCCTACGAGCAGTACTTC. Protein product: CASSSGLAGSYEQYF. This sequence joins TRBV6-5 and TRBJ2-7; 13 bases agree with TRBD2. Trimming took 4 bases from V and 1 from J; bases not matched to a gene: 1. The germline V gene has CDR1 MNHEY and CDR2 SVGAGI. This CDR3 has 15 residues.

The chain recombines TRBV6-5 with TRBJ2-7; 7 nucleotides match TRBD2. The length of the CDR3 is 15 residues. Unmatched junction bases numbered 13, after V lost 7 bases and J lost 4 bases. The germline CDR1 and CDR2 sequences are MNHEY and SVGAGI. The CDR3 spells CASTGSGTAGYEQYF. As DNA, the CDR3 is TGTGCCAGCACCGGCAGCGGTACAGCGGGATACGAGCAGTACTTC.

This chain uses TRBV7-6 with TRBJ1-3, with a possible D match to TRBD1 (6 bases). CDR1 and CDR2 from the germline V gene are SGHVS and FNYEAQ. CDR3 length equals 16 residues. V lost 4 bases and J 3 bases, leaving 16 bases between the germline ends. The CDR3 region is CASSSWTEKIGNTIYF. CDR3 in DNA: TGTGCCAGCAGCTCTTGGACAGAGAAAATTGGAAACACCATATATTTT. The whole variable domain, filled in from reference TRBV7-6 and TRBJ1-3, reads GAGVSQSPRYKVTKRGQDVALRCDPISGHVSLYWYRQALGQGPEFLTYFNYEAQQDKSGLPNDRFSAERPEGSISTLTIQRTEQRDSAMYRCASSSWTEKIGNTIYFGEGSWLTVV.

This chain connects TRBV3-1 (or the pseudogene TRBV3-2) to TRBJ2-6, with unresolved D. This CDR3 is built from 14 residues. Germline assignment: CDR1 LGHDT and CDR2 YNNKEL (reference sequence). V was trimmed by 4 bases and J by 0 bases, leaving 4 bases between them. CDR3 protein: CASSRSSGANVLTF. The CDR3 DNA follows: TGTGCCAGCAGCCGGAGCTCTGGGGCCAACGTCCTGACTTTC.